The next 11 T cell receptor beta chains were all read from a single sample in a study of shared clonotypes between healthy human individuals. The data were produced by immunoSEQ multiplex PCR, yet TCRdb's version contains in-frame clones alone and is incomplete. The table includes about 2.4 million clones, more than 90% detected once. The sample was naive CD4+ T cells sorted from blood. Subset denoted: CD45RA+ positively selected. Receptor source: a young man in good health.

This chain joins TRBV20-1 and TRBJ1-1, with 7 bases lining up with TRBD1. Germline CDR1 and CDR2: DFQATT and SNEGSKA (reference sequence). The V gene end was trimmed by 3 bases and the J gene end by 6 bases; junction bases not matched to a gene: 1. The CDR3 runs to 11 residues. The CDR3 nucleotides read TGCAGTGCTAGCAGGGGGGCTGAAGCTTTCTTT. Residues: CSASRGAEAFF.

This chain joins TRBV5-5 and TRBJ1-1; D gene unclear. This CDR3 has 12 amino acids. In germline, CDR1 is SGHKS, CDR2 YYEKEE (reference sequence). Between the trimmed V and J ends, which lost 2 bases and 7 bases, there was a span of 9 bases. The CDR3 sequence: CASSLSDFEAFF. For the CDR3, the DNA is TGTGCCAGCAGCTTATCGGATTTTGAAGCTTTCTTT.

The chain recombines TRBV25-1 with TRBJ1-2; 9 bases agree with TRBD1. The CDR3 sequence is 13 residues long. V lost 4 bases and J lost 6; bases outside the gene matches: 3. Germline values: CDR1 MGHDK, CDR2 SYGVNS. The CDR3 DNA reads TGTGCCAGCAGTGGATGGACAGGGGATGGCTACACCTTC. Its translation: CASSGWTGDGYTF.

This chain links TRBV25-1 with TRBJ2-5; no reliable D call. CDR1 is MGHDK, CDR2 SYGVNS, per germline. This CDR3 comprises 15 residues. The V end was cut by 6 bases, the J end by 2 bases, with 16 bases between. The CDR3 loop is CASSKGGTEQETQYF. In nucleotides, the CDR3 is TGTGCCAGCAGCAAGGGCGGAACAGAGCAAGAGACCCAGTACTTC. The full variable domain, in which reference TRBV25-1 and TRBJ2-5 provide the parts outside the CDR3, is EADIYQTPRYLVIGTGKKITLECSQTMGHDKMYWYQQDPGMELHLIHYSYGVNSTEKGDLSSESTVSRIRTEHFPLTLESARPSHTSQYLCASSKGGTEQETQYFGPGTRLLVL.

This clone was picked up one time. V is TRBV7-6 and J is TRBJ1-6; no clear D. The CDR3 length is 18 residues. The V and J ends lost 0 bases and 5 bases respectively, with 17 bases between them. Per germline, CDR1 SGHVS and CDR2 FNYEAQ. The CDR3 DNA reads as TGTGCCAGCAGCTTAGCGCAAAGGGAAGGACCTAATAATTCACCCCTCCACTTT. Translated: CASSLAQREGPNNSPLHF.

The CDR3 DNA is TGTGCCAGCACTCAAAGGGGGGGCCGGAACAATAATTCACCCCTCCACTTT. The encoded protein is CASTQRGGRNNNSPLHF. The genes are TRBV2 and TRBJ1-6, with D perhaps matching TRBD1 (6 bases). This CDR3 contains 17 residues. Germline-derived CDR1 and CDR2 are SNHLY and FYNNEI. Trimming removed 7 bases from V and 5 bases from J, with 21 bases in between.

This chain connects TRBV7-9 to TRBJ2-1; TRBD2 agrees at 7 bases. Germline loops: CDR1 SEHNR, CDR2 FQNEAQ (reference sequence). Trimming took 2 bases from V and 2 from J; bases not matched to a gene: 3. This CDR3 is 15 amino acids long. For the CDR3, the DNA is TGTGCCAGCAGCTTAAGCGGGGCCACCTACAATGAGCAGTTCTTC. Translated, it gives CASSLSGATYNEQFF.

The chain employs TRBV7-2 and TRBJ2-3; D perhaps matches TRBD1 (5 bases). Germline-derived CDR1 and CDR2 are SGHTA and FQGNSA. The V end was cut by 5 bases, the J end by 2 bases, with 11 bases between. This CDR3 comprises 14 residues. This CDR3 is CASSIGHTTDTQYF. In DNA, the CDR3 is TGTGCCAGCAGCATAGGACACACCACAGATACGCAGTATTTT. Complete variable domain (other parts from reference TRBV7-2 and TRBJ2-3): GAGVSQSPSNKVTEKGKDVELRCDPISGHTALYWYRQSLGQGLEFLIYFQGNSAPDKSGLPSDRFSAERTGGSVSTLTIQRTQQEDSAVYLCASSIGHTTDTQYFGPGTRLTVL.

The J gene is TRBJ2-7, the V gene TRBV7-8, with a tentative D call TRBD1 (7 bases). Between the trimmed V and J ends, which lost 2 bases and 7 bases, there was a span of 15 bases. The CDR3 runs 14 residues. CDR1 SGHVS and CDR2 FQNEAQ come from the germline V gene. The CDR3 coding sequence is TGTGCCAGCAGCTTATTCGGACCAGGGGGGGAGCAGTACTTC. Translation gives CASSLFGPGGEQYF.

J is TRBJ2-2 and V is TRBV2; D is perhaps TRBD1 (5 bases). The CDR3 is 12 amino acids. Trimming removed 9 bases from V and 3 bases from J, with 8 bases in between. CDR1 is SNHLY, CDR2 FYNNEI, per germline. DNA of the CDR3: TGTGCCAGTTCACAGGACACCGGGGAGCTGTTTTTT. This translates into CASSQDTGELFF. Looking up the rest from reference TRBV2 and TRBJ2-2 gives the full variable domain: EPEVTQTPSHQVTQMGQEVILRCVPISNHLYFYWYRQILGQKVEFLVSFYNNEISEKSEIFDDQFSVERPDGSNFTLKIRSTKLEDSAMYFCASSQDTGELFFGEGSRLTVL.

This CDR3 is CASSQGQVFPEQYF. The CDR3 DNA reads as TGTGCCAGCAGCCAGGGACAGGTTTTCCCCGAGCAGTACTTC. This chain uses TRBV7-2 with TRBJ2-7; 8 nucleotides line up with TRBD1. From germline, CDR1 is SGHTA and CDR2 FQGNSA. V lost 5 bases, J lost 6 bases, and 9 bases stayed unmatched. This CDR3 contains 14 residues. The complete variable domain, with remaining parts taken from reference TRBV7-2 and TRBJ2-7, reads GAGVSQSPSNKVTEKGKDVELRCDPISGHTALYWYRQSLGQGLEFLIYFQGNSAPDKSGLPSDRFSAERTGGSVSTLTIQRTQQEDSAVYLCASSQGQVFPEQYFGPGTRLTVT.